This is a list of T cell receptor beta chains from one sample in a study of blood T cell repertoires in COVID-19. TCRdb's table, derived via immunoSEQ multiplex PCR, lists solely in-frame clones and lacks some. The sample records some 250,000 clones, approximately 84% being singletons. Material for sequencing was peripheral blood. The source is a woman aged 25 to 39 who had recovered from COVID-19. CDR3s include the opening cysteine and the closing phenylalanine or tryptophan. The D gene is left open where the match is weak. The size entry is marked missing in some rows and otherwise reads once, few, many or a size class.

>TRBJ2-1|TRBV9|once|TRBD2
CASSAGTSGGIYNEQFF
TGTGCCAGCAGCGCCGGGACTAGCGGAGGGATTTACAATGAGCAGTTCTTC
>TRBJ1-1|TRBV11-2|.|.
CASSPTGFTEAFF
TGTGCCAGCAGCCCTACAGGGTTCACTGAAGCTTTCTTT
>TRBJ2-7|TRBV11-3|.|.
CASSLVVREQYF
TGTGCCAGCAGCTTAGTTGTTAGAGAGCAGTACTTC
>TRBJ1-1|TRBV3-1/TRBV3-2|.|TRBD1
CASSRNAGTGDAFF
TGTGCCAGCAGCCGAAATGCCGGGACAGGGGATGCTTTCTTT
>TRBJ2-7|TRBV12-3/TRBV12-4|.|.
CASSRGGGYEQYF
TGTGCCAGCAGCCGGGGAGGGGGTTACGAGCAGTACTTC
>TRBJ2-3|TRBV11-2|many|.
CASSFSGRTDTQYF
TGTGCCAGCAGCTTTAGCGGCCGCACAGATACGCAGTATTTT
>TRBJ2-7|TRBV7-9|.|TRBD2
CASSLIIAGGEQYF
TGTGCCAGCAGCTTAATCATAGCCGGGGGGGAGCAGTACTTC
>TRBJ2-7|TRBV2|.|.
CASMRVSPYEQYF
TGTGCCAGCATGAGGGTAAGCCCCTACGAGCAGTACTTC
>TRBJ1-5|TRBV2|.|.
CASRPGVLGQPQHF
TGTGCCAGCAGACCCGGAGTTCTGGGTCAGCCCCAGCATTTT
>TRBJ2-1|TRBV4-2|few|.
CASSQGGAIQDEQFF
TGTGCCAGCAGCCAGGGGGGGGCCATTCAGGATGAGCAGTTCTTC
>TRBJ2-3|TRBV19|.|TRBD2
CASSIGLAGGPDTQYF
TGTGCCAGTAGTATCGGACTAGCGGGGGGACCAGATACGCAGTATTTT
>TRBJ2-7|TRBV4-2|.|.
CASSQDLGARLDEQYF
TGTGCCAGCAGCCAAGACCTGGGGGCACGGCTTGACGAGCAGTACTTC
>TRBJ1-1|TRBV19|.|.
CASMTGNTEAFF
TGTGCCAGTATGACGGGGAACACTGAAGCTTTCTTT
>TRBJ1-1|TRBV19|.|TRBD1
CASTGAGGTEAFF
TGTGCCAGTACCGGGGCAGGGGGGACTGAAGCTTTCTTT
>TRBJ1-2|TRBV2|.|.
CASSEVGQLNYGYTF
TGTGCCAGCAGTGAAGTTGGACAACTTAACTATGGCTACACCTTC
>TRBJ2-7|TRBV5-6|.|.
CASSLVAGSYEQYF
TGTGCCAGCAGCTTGGTGGCAGGGTCCTACGAGCAGTACTTC
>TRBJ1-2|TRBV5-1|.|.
CASSSEGRLDYGYTF
TGCGCCAGCAGCTCCGAAGGGAGGTTGGACTATGGCTACACCTTC
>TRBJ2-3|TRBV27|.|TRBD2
CASSLSGLAGDTQYF
TGTGCCAGCAGTTTATCAGGACTAGCGGGGGATACGCAGTATTTT
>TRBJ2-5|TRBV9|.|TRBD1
CASSVGGQGVQETQYF
TGTGCCAGCAGCGTAGGTGGACAGGGGGTCCAAGAGACCCAGTACTTC
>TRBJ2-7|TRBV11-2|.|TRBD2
CASSSGLAGIYEQYF
TGTGCCAGCAGCTCCGGACTAGCGGGGATATACGAGCAGTACTTC
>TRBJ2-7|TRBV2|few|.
CASSEYYEQYF
TGTGCCAGCAGTGAATACTACGAGCAGTACTTC
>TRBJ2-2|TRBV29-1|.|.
CSVDRGNTGELFF
TGCAGCGTTGACAGGGGGAACACCGGGGAGCTGTTTTTT
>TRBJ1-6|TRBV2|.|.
CASSEFLPDNSPLHF
TGTGCCAGCAGTGAGTTCCTCCCCGATAATTCACCCCTCCACTTT
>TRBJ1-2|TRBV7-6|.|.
CASSLDRVPYGYTF
TGTGCCAGCAGCTTAGACAGAGTACCCTATGGCTACACCTTC
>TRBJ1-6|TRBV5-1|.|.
CASSQGQHFSSYNSPLHF
TGCGCCAGCAGCCAAGGACAGCATTTTAGCTCCTATAATTCACCCCTCCACTTT
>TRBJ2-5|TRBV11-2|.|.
CASSPEGRETQYF
TGTGCCAGCAGCCCGGAGGGTCGAGAGACCCAGTACTTC
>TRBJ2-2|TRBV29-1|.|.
CSVPRGYTGELFF
TGCAGCGTCCCTCGGGGGTACACCGGGGAGCTGTTTTTT
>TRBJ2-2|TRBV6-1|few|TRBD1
CASSENGSGQGAGELFF
TGTGCCAGCAGTGAAAATGGTAGTGGACAGGGGGCCGGGGAGCTGTTTTTT
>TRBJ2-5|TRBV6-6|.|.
CASSYATIFQETQYF
TGTGCCAGCAGTTATGCCACAATCTTCCAAGAGACCCAGTACTTC
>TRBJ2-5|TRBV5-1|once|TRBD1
CASSTGQGVQETQYF
TGCGCCAGCAGCACGGGACAGGGCGTCCAAGAGACCCAGTACTTC
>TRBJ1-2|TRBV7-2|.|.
CASSLARLYGYTF
TGTGCCAGCAGCTTAGCCAGGCTCTATGGCTACACCTTC
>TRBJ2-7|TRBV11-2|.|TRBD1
CASSPTGTGYEQYF
TGTGCCAGCAGCCCGACCGGGACAGGGTACGAGCAGTACTTC
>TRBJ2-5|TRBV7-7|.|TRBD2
CASSLGGRAGETQYF
TGTGCCAGCAGCTTAGGAGGGAGGGCAGGAGAGACCCAGTACTTC
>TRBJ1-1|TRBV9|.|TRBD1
CASSGNAGTGVGGTEAFF
TGTGCCAGCAGCGGGAACGCAGGGACAGGGGTGGGAGGCACTGAAGCTTTCTTT
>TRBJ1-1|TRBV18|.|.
CASSPTWGPGDTEAFF
TGTGCCAGCTCACCAACCTGGGGGCCCGGGGACACTGAAGCTTTCTTT
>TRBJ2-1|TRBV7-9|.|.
CASSLRGNNEQFF
TGTGCCAGCAGCTTACGGGGGAACAATGAGCAGTTCTTC
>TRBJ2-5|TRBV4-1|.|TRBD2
CASSPSLGLAVETQYF
TGCGCCAGCAGCCCCTCCCTGGGACTAGCTGTGGAGACCCAGTACTTC
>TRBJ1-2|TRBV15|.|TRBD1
CATSRDLLGQGNDGYTF
TGTGCCACCAGCAGAGATCTCCTGGGACAGGGGAACGATGGCTACACCTTC
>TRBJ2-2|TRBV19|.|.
CASTAATNTGELFF
TGTGCCAGTACGGCGGCAACGAACACCGGGGAGCTGTTTTTT
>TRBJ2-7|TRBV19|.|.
CASSAGYEQYF
TGTGCCAGTAGTGCCGGCTACGAGCAGTACTTC
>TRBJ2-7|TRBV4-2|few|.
CASSQVPNYEFRF
TGTGCCAGCAGCCAAGTCCCTAACTACGAGTTTAGGTTC
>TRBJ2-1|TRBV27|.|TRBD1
CASSLRGPYNEQFF
TGTGCCAGCAGTTTGAGGGGGCCCTACAATGAGCAGTTCTTC
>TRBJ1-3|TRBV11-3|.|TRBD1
CASSQRADRVGNTIYF
TGTGCCAGCAGCCAACGGGCGGACAGGGTTGGAAACACCATATATTTT
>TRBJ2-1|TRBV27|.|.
CASSLDGGNEQFF
TGTGCCAGCAGTTTGGACGGGGGCAATGAGCAGTTCTTC
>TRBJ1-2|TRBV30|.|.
CAWSVLRESGYTF
TGTGCCTGGAGTGTACTTCGGGAATCCGGCTACACCTTC
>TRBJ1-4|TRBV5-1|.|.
CASPSLEKLFF
TGCGCCAGCCCCTCTCTTGAAAAACTGTTTTTT
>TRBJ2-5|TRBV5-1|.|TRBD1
CASSSGQQETQYF
TGCGCCAGCAGCTCGGGACAGCAAGAGACCCAGTACTTC
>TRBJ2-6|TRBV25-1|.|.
CASSEWGESTGANVLTF
TGTGCCAGCAGTGAGTGGGGCGAATCGACTGGGGCCAACGTCCTGACTTTC
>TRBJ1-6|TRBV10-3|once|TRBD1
CAISEDRGLDSPLHF
TGTGCCATCAGTGAAGACAGGGGGTTGGATTCACCCCTCCACTTT
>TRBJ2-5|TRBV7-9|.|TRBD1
CASSIGQGQETQYF
TGTGCCAGCAGCATTGGACAGGGACAAGAGACCCAGTACTTC
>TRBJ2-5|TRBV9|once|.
CASSPWWQGETQYF
TGTGCCAGCAGCCCGTGGTGGCAGGGGGAGACCCAGTACTTC
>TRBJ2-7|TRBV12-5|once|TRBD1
CASGWTGPYEQYF
TGTGCTAGTGGTTGGACAGGACCCTACGAGCAGTACTTC
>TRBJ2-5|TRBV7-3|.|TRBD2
CASSLISGGAGETQYF
TGTGCCAGCAGCTTAATTAGCGGGGGGGCCGGAGAGACCCAGTACTTC
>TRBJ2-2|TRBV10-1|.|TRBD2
CASSATSGSAGELFF
TGCGCCAGCAGTGCCACTAGCGGGTCTGCCGGGGAGCTGTTTTTT
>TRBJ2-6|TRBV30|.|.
CAWSVLIYGTESSGANVLTF
TGTGCCTGGAGTGTACTGATCTATGGGACTGAGAGCTCTGGGGCCAACGTCCTGACTTTC
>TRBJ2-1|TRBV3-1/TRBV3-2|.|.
CASSQLSYNEQFF
TGTGCCAGCAGCCAGCTATCATACAATGAGCAGTTCTTC
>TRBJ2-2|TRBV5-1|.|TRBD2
CASSPATSGNTGELFF
TGCGCCAGCAGCCCCGCGACTAGCGGTAACACCGGGGAGCTGTTTTTT
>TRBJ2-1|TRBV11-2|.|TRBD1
CASSLVGQGASSRNEQFF
TGTGCCAGCAGCTTAGTGGGACAGGGGGCAAGCAGTAGAAATGAGCAGTTCTTC
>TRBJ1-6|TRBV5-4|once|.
CASSLPAGENSPLHF
TGTGCCAGCAGCTTGCCGGCAGGGGAAAATTCACCCCTCCACTTT